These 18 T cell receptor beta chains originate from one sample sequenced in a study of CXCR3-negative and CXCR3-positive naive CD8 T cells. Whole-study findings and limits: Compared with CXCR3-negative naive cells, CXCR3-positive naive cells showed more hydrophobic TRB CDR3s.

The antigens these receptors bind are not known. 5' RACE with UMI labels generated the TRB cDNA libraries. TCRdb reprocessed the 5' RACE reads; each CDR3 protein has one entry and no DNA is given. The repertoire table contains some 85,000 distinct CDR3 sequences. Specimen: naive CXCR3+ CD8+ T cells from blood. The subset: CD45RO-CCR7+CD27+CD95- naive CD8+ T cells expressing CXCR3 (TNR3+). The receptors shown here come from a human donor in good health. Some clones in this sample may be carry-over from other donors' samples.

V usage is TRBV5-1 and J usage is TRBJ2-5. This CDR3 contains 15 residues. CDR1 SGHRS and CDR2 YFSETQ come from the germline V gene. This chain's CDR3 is CASRTRYRDQETQYF.

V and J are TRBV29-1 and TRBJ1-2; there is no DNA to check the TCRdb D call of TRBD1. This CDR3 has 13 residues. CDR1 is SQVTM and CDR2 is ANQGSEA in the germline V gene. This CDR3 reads CSVTGTSQYGYTF. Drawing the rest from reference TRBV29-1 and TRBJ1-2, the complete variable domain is SAVISQKPSRDICQRGTSLTIQCQVDSQVTMMFWYRQQPGQSLTLIATANQGSEATYESGFVIDKFPISRPNLTFSTLTVSNMSPEDSSIYLCSVTGTSQYGYTFGSGTRLTVV.

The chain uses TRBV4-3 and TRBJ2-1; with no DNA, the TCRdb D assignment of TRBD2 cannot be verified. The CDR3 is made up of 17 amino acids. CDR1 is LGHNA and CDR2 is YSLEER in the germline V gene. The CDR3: CASSRDGSGRAINEQFF.

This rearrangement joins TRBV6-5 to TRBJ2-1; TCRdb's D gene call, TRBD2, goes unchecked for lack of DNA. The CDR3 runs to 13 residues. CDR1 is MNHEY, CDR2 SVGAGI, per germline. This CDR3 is CAIAGGPYNEQFF.

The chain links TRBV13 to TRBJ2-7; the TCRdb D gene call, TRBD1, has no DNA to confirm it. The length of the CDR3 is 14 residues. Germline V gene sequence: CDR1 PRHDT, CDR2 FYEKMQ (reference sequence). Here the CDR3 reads CASSPADRDNEQYF.

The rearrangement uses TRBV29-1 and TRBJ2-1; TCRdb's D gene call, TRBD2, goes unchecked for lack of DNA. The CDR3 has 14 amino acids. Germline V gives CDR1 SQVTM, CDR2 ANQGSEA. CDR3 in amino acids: CSVETILLDSEQFF.

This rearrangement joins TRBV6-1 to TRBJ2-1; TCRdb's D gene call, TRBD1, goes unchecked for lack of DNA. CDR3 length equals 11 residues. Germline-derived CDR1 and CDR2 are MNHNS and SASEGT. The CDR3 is CASSEGGEQFF.

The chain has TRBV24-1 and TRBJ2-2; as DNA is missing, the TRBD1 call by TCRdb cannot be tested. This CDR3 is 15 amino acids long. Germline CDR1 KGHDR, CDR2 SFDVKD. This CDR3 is CATSDSRGIAGELFF.

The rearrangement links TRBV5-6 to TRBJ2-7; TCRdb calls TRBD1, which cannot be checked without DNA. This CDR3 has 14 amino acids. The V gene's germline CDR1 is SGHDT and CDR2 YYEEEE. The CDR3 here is CASRQTGEAYEQYF.

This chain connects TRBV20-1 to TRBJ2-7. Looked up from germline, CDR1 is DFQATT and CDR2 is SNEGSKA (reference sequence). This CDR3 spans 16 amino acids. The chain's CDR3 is CSARDVLYSLTYEQYF.

CDR3 protein: CASSNIRDGVWGYTF. This sequence joins TRBV27 and TRBJ1-2; as DNA is missing, the TRBD1 call by TCRdb cannot be tested. The CDR3 loop spans 15 amino acids. The germline V gene encodes CDR1 MNHEY and CDR2 SMNVEV (reference sequence).

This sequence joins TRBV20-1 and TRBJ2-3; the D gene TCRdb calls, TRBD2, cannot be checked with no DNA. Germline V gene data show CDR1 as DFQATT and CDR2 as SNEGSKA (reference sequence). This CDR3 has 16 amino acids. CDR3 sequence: CSVTGREPGLVDTQYF.

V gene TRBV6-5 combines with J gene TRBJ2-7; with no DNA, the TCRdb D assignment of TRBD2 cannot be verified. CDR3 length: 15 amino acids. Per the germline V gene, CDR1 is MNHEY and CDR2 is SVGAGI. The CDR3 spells CASSPEESLRFEQYF.

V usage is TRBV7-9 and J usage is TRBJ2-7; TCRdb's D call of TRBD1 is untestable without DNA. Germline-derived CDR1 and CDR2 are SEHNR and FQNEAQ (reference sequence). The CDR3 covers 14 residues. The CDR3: CASSSPGSSYEQYF.

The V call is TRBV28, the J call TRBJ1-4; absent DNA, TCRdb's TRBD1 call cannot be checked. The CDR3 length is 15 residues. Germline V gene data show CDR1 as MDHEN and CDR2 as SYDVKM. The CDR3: CASSSFRGFGEKLFF. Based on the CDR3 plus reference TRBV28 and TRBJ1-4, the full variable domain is DVKVTQSSRYLVKRTGEKVFLECVQDMDHENMFWYRQDPGLGLRLIYFSYDVKMKEKGDIPEGYSVSREKKERFSLILESASTNQTSMYLCASSSFRGFGEKLFFGSGTQLSVL.

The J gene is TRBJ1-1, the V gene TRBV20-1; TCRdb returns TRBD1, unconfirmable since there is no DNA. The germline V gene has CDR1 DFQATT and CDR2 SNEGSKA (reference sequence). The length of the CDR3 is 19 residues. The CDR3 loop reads CSARDLLNTGAKINTEAFF.

Here the CDR3 reads CATSREVSGIDHEQYF. The chain links TRBV15 to TRBJ2-7; the TRBD2 assignment by TCRdb is unverifiable without DNA. The CDR3 spans 16 residues. Germline V gene lookup returns CDR1 LNHNV and CDR2 YYDKDF (reference sequence).

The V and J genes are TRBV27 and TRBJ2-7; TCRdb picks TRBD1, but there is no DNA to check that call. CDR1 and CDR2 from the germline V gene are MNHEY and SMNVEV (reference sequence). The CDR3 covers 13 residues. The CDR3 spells CASGNTPGDEQYF.